A single sample is the source of the 25 T cell receptor beta chains below, sequenced in a study of metastatic and nonmetastatic thyroid tumors. MiXCR re-clonotyped the PCR reads for TCRdb. The top ten clones hold about 14% of a sample with about 20,000 clones, less than 35% of them seen once. All patients were treatment-naive before thyroid surgery. Sequencing was done on a sample of blood. The receptors were sampled from a female donor with papillary thyroid cancer or a benign thyroid nodule (not recorded which). Some clones in this sample may be carry-over from other donors' samples.

By frequency in the sample, this clone is medium-sized. CDR3 loop: CASSRVRARSSPLHF. In DNA form, the CDR3 reads TGTGCCAGCAGTAGGGTCAGGGCTAGAAGTTCACCCCTCCACTTT. The rearrangement uses TRBV28 and TRBJ1-6, with a possible D match to TRBD1 (5 bases). CDR1 is MDHEN, CDR2 SYDVKM, per germline. Trimming removed 5 bases from V and 9 bases from J, with 17 bases in between. The CDR3 length is 15 residues.

This clone came up many times. The chain employs TRBV5-1 and TRBJ1-2; 12 bases are shared with TRBD1. This CDR3 has 17 amino acids. V shed 2 bases, J shed 4 bases, and the junction held 9 bases outside the gene matches. CDR1 and CDR2 from the germline V gene are SGHRS and YFSETQ. CDR3: CASSLAGTGGEGYGYTF. In DNA, the CDR3 is TGCGCCAGCAGCTTAGCCGGGACAGGGGGCGAGGGCTATGGCTACACCTTC.

This clone was observed a few times. The chain couples TRBV10-3 to TRBJ2-2; weak D call: TRBD1 (6 bases). With 2 bases removed from V and 0 bases from J, the gap between germline ends came to 7 bases. The CDR3 has 15 amino acids. Germline assignment: CDR1 ENHRY and CDR2 SYGVKD. The CDR3 region is CAISERDTNTGELFF. CDR3 DNA: TGTGCCATCAGTGAGAGGGACACGAACACCGGGGAGCTGTTTTTT.

This clone has a handful of counts. The V call is TRBV6-1, the J call TRBJ2-1; 8 positions match TRBD2. Trimming cost V 2 bases and J 4 bases; bases outside gene matches: 4. The CDR3 runs to 15 residues. CDR1 MNHNS and CDR2 SASEGT come from the germline V gene. DNA of the CDR3: TGTGCCAGCAGTGAAACTAGCGGAAATTACAATGAGCAGTTCTTC. Protein product: CASSETSGNYNEQFF.

The chain is built from TRBV5-6 and TRBJ2-3; D unresolved. Trimming stripped 2 bases from V and 6 bases from J, with 10 bases between. The CDR3 totals 13 residues. The germline V gene encodes CDR1 SGHDT and CDR2 YYEEEE. The CDR3 here is CASSFGLGDTQYF. CDR3 nucleotide sequence: TGTGCCAGCAGCTTCGGTCTGGGGGATACGCAGTATTTT.

The V and J genes are TRBV20-1 and TRBJ2-7, with 14 bases lining up with TRBD2. Germline lookup yields CDR1 DFQATT and CDR2 SNEGSKA (reference sequence). The CDR3 has 16 residues. The J segment lost 2 bases and the V segment lost 2 bases, leaving 5 bases of the junction unmatched. CDR3 sequence (DNA): TGCAGTGCTAGACACGAGGGACTAGCGGGGGCCTACGAGCAGTACTTC. It translates to CSARHEGLAGAYEQYF.

The chain combines TRBV12-3 or TRBV12-4 with TRBJ2-1; no firm D call. The CDR3 is 13 amino acids. Trimming pared 3 bases from V and 4 bases from J, leaving 7 bases between. The CDR3 DNA follows: TGTGCCAGCAGTTTCGGCCCTTACAATGAGCAGTTCTTC. Residues: CASSFGPYNEQFF.

There are many counts of this clone. The chain employs TRBV6-1 and TRBJ2-3; 12 bases match TRBD2. The CDR3 consists of 16 residues. Germline assignment: CDR1 MNHNS and CDR2 SASEGT. Germline trimming cut 1 base from V and 9 bases from J; bases unmatched to any gene: 8. This CDR3 reads CASSEGTSGDGPTQYF. The CDR3 nucleotides are TGTGCCAGCAGTGAAGGGACTAGCGGGGATGGTCCCACGCAGTATTTT.

This clone ranks as medium-sized. The rearrangement links TRBV20-1 to TRBJ1-2; the D gene is possibly TRBD1 (5 bases). Trimming pared 6 bases from V and 2 bases from J, leaving 16 bases between. This CDR3 is built from 14 residues. CDR1 is DFQATT and CDR2 is SNEGSKA in the germline V gene (reference sequence). CDR3 protein: CSADQRDGNYGYTF. CDR3 coding DNA: TGCAGTGCGGACCAACGGGACGGCAACTATGGCTACACCTTC.

This clone has at least ten counts. For the CDR3, the DNA is TGTGCCAGCAGTCCCGAAGGTCCAAGCGGAGGGCAGGGCGTCTACGAGCAGTACTTC. It specifies CASSPEGPSGGQGVYEQYF. The rearrangement links TRBV28 to TRBJ2-7, with a tentative D call TRBD2 (6 bases). The CDR3 has 19 amino acids. V lost 5 bases and J lost 3, with 29 bases in between. Germline CDR1 reads MDHEN; CDR2 reads SYDVKM.

This clone was observed many times. The chain employs TRBV4-1 and TRBJ2-7; 11 bases align to TRBD2. CDR1 is MGHRA and CDR2 is YSYEKL in the germline V gene. V lost 3 bases and J lost 4; bases outside the gene matches: 11. CDR3 length equals 17 residues. CDR3 nucleotides: TGCGCCAGCAGCCATAAGAGGCCTAGCGGGAGGCAGTACGAGCAGTACTTC. Protein: CASSHKRPSGRQYEQYF.

Judged by abundance, this clone is large. The CDR3 DNA is TGTGCCAGCAGCCAGAAAAACAGGGGGCACGGCGGCTACACCTTC. It translates to CASSQKNRGHGGYTF. The chain is built from TRBV3-1 and TRBJ1-2; TRBD1 matches 9 bases. The length of the CDR3 is 15 residues. V shed 3 bases, J shed 8 bases, and the junction held 10 bases outside the gene matches. Per germline, CDR1 LGHDT and CDR2 YNNKEL (reference sequence). Based on the CDR3 plus reference TRBV3-1 and TRBJ1-2, the full variable domain is DTAVSQTPKYLVTQMGNDKSIKCEQNLGHDTMYWYKQDSKKFLKIMFSYNNKELIINETVPNRFSPKSPDKAHLNLHINSLELGDSAVYFCASSQKNRGHGGYTFGSGTRLTVV.

Many counts were recorded for this clone. This sequence joins TRBV14 and TRBJ1-6, with D uncertain. The germline gives CDR1 SGHDN, CDR2 FVKESK. This CDR3 region has 18 residues. With 1 base removed from V and 1 base from J, the gap between germline ends came to 14 bases. The CDR3 spells CASSQGEVWGSYNSPLHF. The CDR3 DNA reads as TGTGCCAGCAGCCAAGGAGAGGTCTGGGGTTCCTATAATTCACCCCTCCACTTT. Supplemented by reference TRBV14 and TRBJ1-6, the full variable domain reads EAGVTQFPSHSVIEKGQTVTLRCDPISGHDNLYWYRRVMGKEIKFLLHFVKESKQDESGMPNNRFLAERTGGTYSTLKVQPAELEDSGVYFCASSQGEVWGSYNSPLHFGNGTRLTVT.

This clone has just a few counts. The V gene is TRBV28, the J gene TRBJ2-7; 7 positions agree with TRBD1. CDR1 and CDR2 from the germline V gene are MDHEN and SYDVKM. V was pared by 4 bases and J by 2 bases, with 14 bases of the junction left unmatched. The CDR3 has 17 residues. CDR3: CASSSPSAGTVTYEQYF. CDR3 coding DNA: TGTGCCAGCAGTTCCCCATCGGCCGGGACAGTAACCTACGAGCAGTACTTC.

This clone is labeled medium-sized. The chain joins TRBV20-1 to TRBJ2-3, with 11 bases aligning to TRBD2. The length of the CDR3 is 20 residues. Trimming cost V 2 bases and J 0 bases; bases outside gene matches: 16. Germline V gene data show CDR1 as DFQATT and CDR2 as SNEGSKA (reference sequence). The DNA of the CDR3 is TGCAGTGCTAGACTCACTAGCGGGAGACCCGGGCCGTATAGCACAGATACGCAGTATTTT. Its translation is CSARLTSGRPGPYSTDTQYF.

This clone was counted many times. The chain links TRBV5-4 to TRBJ2-1, with a weak D call TRBD2 (7 bases). The ends were cut back, 1 base at V and 7 bases at J, with 15 bases in the middle. The CDR3 is made up of 15 amino acids. CDR1 is SGHNT and CDR2 is YYREEE in the germline V gene (reference sequence). The CDR3 sequence is CASSLWGGRVNEQFF. For the CDR3, the DNA is TGTGCCAGCAGCTTGTGGGGGGGCCGGGTAAATGAGCAGTTCTTC.

The V and J genes are TRBV6-1 and TRBJ2-7, with D possibly matching TRBD1 (7 bases). CDR1 and CDR2 from the germline V gene are MNHNS and SASEGT. Trimming removed 10 bases at V and 2 bases at J, with 15 bases between. CDR3 length equals 13 residues. This chain's CDR3 is CAIKEGATYEQYF. The CDR3 region has the DNA TGTGCCATTAAGGAGGGGGCAACCTACGAGCAGTACTTC.

This clone was picked up a small number of times. The chain has TRBV6-1 and TRBJ2-6; possible D gene TRBD2, 6 bases. The CDR3 has 16 amino acids. V lost 6 bases and J 4 bases, leaving 16 bases between the germline ends. Germline V gives CDR1 MNHNS, CDR2 SASEGT. The CDR3 DNA reads as TGTGCCAGCAGGGGGGGTCGCGGCGTCGGGGCCAACGTCCTGACTTTC. Protein product: CASRGGRGVGANVLTF.

By share, this clone ranks as medium-sized. This chain uses TRBV6-5 with TRBJ2-1, with 11 bases aligning to TRBD2. Germline CDR1 MNHEY, CDR2 SVGAGI. Trimming at V came to 2 bases and at J to 6 bases, leaving 3 bases not matched to a gene. The CDR3 has 15 residues. The DNA for the CDR3 is TGTGCCAGCAGTTACGAGCTAGCGGGAGGCAATGAGCAGTTCTTC. Residues: CASSYELAGGNEQFF.

Within the sample, this clone is medium-sized (0.01 to 0.1%). V usage is TRBV6-2 or TRBV6-3 and J usage is TRBJ2-7; a possible D gene is TRBD2 (5 bases). Germline V gene lookup returns CDR1 MNHEY and CDR2 SVGEGT. The CDR3 runs 13 residues. The V and J ends lost 2 bases and 4 bases respectively, with 9 bases between them. The CDR3 reads CASSYDGEYEQYF. The CDR3 DNA reads as TGTGCCAGCAGTTACGACGGGGAATACGAGCAGTACTTC.

J is TRBJ1-2 and V is TRBV30; D not resolved. The CDR3 length is 11 residues. Trimming stripped 0 bases from V and 5 bases from J, with 4 bases between. From germline, CDR1 is GTSNPN and CDR2 SVGIG (reference sequence). This CDR3 is CAWSVSYGYTF. The CDR3 DNA sequence: TGTGCCTGGAGTGTGTCTTATGGCTACACCTTC.

This clone counts as medium-sized. The chain couples TRBV19 to TRBJ1-1, with D perhaps TRBD1 (5 bases). This CDR3 spans 14 amino acids. V lost 0 bases, J lost 6 bases, and 11 bases lay in between. Germline V gene data show CDR1 as LNHDA and CDR2 as SQIVND (reference sequence). The CDR3 nucleotides read TGTGCCAGTAGTATAGATCTGGGCAGGGCTGAAGCTTTCTTT. Translating gives CASSIDLGRAEAFF.

By its share, this clone is medium-sized (0.01 to 0.1%). The chain recombines TRBV5-8 with TRBJ1-4, with D unclear. The CDR3 spans 14 residues. Trimming took off 1 base at V and 4 bases at J, with 8 bases between the two ends. Germline V CDR1 and CDR2: SGHTS, YDEGEE. The CDR3 spells CASSLRQFNEKLFF. The CDR3 region has the DNA TGTGCCAGCAGCTTGAGGCAGTTTAATGAAAAACTGTTTTTT.

By sample fraction, this clone is medium-sized. V usage is TRBV12-3 or TRBV12-4 and J usage is TRBJ2-1; either TRBD1 or TRBD2 may supply D (5 bases each). This CDR3 has 16 amino acids. Trimming took off 7 bases at V and 8 bases at J, with 24 bases between the two ends. CDR3 protein: CASTSSRDPATDEQFF. The CDR3 nucleotides are TGTGCCAGCACCTCAAGCCGGGACCCGGCTACAGATGAGCAGTTCTTC.

Many counts were recorded for this clone. This chain connects TRBV27 to TRBJ1-2; D unresolved. The CDR3 consists of 15 residues. Trimming cost V 5 bases and J 4 bases, with 17 bases left between them. Germline V CDR1 and CDR2: MNHEY, SMNVEV (reference sequence). The CDR3 protein is CASSPDPGLTYGYTF. The DNA for the CDR3 is TGTGCCAGCAGTCCGGACCCTGGTCTAACCTATGGCTACACCTTC.